A single T cell receptor (beta chain) is shown here with its context. These data are taken from a study of blood T cell repertoires in COVID-19. The age range of participants was about 18 to 95 years, with residence in approximately 25 US areas. CDR3 length: 16 amino acids. Trimming took 0 bases from V and 2 from J; bases not matched to a gene: 5. Germline V gene data show CDR1 as SGHNT and CDR2 as YENEEA. Method: immunoSEQ multiplex PCR; TCRdb's copy keeps in-frame clones and lacks some. In the table there are a few hundred thousand clones, around 90% of which are singletons. This receptor was obtained from a woman in her 30s who had recovered from COVID-19. This rearrangement joins TRBV11-3 to TRBJ2-3; 7 bases line up with TRBD2. Sequenced input: PBMCs or T cells enriched from blood (not recorded which). CDR3 amino acids: CASSLEGSGVTDTQYF. CDR3 DNA sequence: TGTGCCAGCAGCTTAGAGGGGAGCGGGGTCACAGATACGCAGTATTTT.